This TCR beta chain was sequenced during a study of cytomegalovirus exposure and HLA in healthy donors. Study summary: Later, an analysis reported that the approximately 120 validation repertoires had used the same platform as the 666 first-cohort repertoires.

Comments on this clone: Its antigen is not identified.

This CDR3 is built from 14 residues. The germline CDR1 and CDR2 sequences are MDHEN and SYDVKM. With 3 bases clipped from V and 7 bases from J, the junction kept 3 bases outside the gene matches. The donors formed part of the 120-subject validation cohort, distinct from the roughly 620-subject first cohort. Assay used: immunoSEQ multiplex PCR; TCRdb lists only in-frame clones, some missing. The sample lists approximately 260,000 clones, just over 85% occurring once. Study-level points and caveats: Cytomegalovirus status was reportedly diagnosed by the classifier with high sensitivity and specificity.

This receptor was identified in a young woman in good health and CMV-seronegative. Sequencing was carried out using PBMCs. This chain connects TRBV28 to TRBJ1-5; 10 bases agree with TRBD1. The CDR3 region is CASSFMTGGQPQHF. CDR3 bases: TGTGCCAGCAGTTTCATGACAGGGGGCCAGCCCCAGCATTTT.